Reported below is one T cell receptor beta chain. It has no known antigen specificity. No base quality information exists; no much larger clone differs at one position. From the cysteine up to the phenylalanine, the CDR3 has a length of 16 residues. The sequence is cut down to CDR3 DNA, 48 bases in frame from base 1. Ends trimmed: V by 3 bases, J by 6 bases; bases unmatched to a gene: 7. CDR1 is given as SGHTA and CDR2 as FQGTGA, both from the germline V gene. The data derive from a study of T cell changes during pregnancy in multiple sclerosis (dated by TCRdb to the late 2010s). For the wider study: The study looked at changes in the T cell repertoire across pregnancy in women with multiple sclerosis.

The library was prepared using the immunoSEQ multiplex PCR assay. TCRdb mirrors the immuneACCESS table, restricted to in-frame sequences. Some clones are absent from its copies; in checked studies, under half trace to an unresolved V gene, and the reason for the others is unknown. The sample table records around 56,000 clones; 90% of these occur just once. The ten largest make up approximately 2.1% of the sample. Sequenced here: peripheral blood, sampled in the first trimester of pregnancy. The receptor was derived from a female donor in good health, enrolled as a control in a pregnancy study. The rearranged chain carries TRBV7-3 and TRBJ2-1; 11 middle bases align to TRBD1. The CDR3 region has the sequence CASSLARGQGGNEQFF. In nucleotide form, the sequence is TGTGCCAGCAGCTTGGCCCGGGGACAGGGGGGCAATGAGCAGTTCTTC.